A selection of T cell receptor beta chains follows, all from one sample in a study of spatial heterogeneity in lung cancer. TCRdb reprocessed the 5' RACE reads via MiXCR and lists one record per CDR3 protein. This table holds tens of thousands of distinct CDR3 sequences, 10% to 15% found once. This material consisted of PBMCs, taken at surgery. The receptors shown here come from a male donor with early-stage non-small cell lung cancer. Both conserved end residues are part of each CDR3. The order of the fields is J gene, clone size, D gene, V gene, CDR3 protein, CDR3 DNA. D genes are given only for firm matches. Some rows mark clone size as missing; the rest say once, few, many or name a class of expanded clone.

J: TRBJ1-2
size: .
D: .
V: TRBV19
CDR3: CASSMAANYGYTF
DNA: TGTGCCAGTAGTATGGCTGCGAACTATGGCTACACCTTC

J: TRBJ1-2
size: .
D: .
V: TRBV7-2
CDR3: CASSSNSLNGYTF
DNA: TGTGCCAGCAGCTCAAACAGCTTAAATGGCTACACCTTC

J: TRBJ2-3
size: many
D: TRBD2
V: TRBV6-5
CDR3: CASSYSTSGTTDTQYF
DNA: TGTGCCAGCAGTTACTCGACTAGCGGAACTACAGATACGCAGTATTTT

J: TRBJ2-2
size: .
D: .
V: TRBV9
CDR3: CASSDNRVNTGELFF
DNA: TGTGCCAGCAGCGATAACAGGGTTAACACCGGGGAGCTGTTTTTT

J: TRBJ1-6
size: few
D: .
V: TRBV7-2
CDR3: CASSLARNSPLHF
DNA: TGTGCCAGCAGCTTAGCCAGGAATTCACCCCTCCACTTT

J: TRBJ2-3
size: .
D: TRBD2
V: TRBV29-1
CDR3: CSVYREATDTQYF
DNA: TGCAGCGTTTATCGGGAGGCTACAGATACGCAGTATTTT

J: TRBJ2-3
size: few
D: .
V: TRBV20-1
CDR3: CSARDLSTDTQYF
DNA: TGCAGTGCTAGAGACCTGAGCACAGATACGCAGTATTTT

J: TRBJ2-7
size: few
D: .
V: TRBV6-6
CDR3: CASRNQAGNEQYF
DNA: TGTGCCAGCAGAAACCAGGCGGGGAACGAGCAGTACTTC

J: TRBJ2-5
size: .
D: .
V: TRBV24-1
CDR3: CATSDSGSQETQYF
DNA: TGTGCCACCAGTGATTCAGGGAGCCAAGAGACCCAGTACTTC

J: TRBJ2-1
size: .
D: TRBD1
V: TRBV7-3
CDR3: CASSPGTGETYNEQFF
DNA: TGTGCCAGCAGCCCGGGGACAGGGGAGACCTACAATGAGCAGTTCTTC

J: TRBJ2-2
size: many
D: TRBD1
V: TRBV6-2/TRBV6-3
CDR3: CASSPGGAAGELFF
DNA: TGTGCCAGCAGTCCAGGGGGCGCCGCCGGGGAGCTGTTTTTT

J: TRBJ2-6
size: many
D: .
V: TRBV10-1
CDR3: CATPLDRQTRRHSGANVLTF
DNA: TGCGCCACTCCACTAGACAGGCAAACTCGACGACACTCTGGGGCCAACGTCCTGACTTTC

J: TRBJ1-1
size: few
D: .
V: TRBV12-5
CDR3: CASGLTTQNTEAFF
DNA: TGTGCTAGTGGTTTAACCACTCAGAACACTGAAGCTTTCTTT

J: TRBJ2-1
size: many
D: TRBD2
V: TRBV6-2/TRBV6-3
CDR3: CATQREGSYNEQFF
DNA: TGTGCCACCCAGCGGGAGGGCTCCTACAATGAGCAGTTCTTC

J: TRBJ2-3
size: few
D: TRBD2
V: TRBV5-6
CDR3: CASSFTSGGSTDTQYF
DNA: TGTGCCAGCAGCTTTACTAGCGGCGGTAGCACAGATACGCAGTATTTT

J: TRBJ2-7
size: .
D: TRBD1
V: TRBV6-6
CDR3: CASSRGQGDLLFYEQYF
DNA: TGTGCCAGCAGCCGTGGACAGGGGGACCTCCTTTTCTACGAGCAGTACTTC

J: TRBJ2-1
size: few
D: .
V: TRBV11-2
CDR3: CASSRTRSSYNEQFF
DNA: TGTGCCAGCAGCCGAACTAGGAGCTCCTACAATGAGCAGTTCTTC

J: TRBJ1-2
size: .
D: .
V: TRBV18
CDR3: CASSPPVGGYTF
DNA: TGTGCCAGCTCACCACCAGTCGGAGGCTACACCTTC

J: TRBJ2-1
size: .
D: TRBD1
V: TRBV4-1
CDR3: CASSLEDRGYNEQFF
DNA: TGCGCCAGCAGCCTTGAGGACAGGGGTTACAATGAGCAGTTCTTC

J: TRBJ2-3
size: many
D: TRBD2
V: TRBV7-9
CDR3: CASSLALTGRSSGRRMYF
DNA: TGTGCCAGCAGCTTAGCCCTCACAGGGAGGTCTAGCGGGAGAAGGATGTATTTT

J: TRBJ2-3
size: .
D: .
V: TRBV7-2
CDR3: CASSLAIADTQYF
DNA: TGTGCCAGCAGCTTAGCGATTGCAGATACGCAGTATTTT

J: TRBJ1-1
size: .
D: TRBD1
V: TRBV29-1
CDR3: CSARGQGEAFF
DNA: TGCAGCGCCCGAGGACAGGGAGAAGCTTTCTTT

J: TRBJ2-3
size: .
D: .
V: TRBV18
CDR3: CASSPPSADTQYF
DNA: TGTGCCAGCTCACCACCGTCCGCAGATACGCAGTATTTT

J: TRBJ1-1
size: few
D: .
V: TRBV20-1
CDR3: CSAQWGEAFF
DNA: TGCAGTGCCCAGTGGGGTGAAGCTTTCTTT

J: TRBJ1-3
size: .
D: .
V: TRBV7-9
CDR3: CASSHSGLPERNTIYF
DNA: TGTGCCAGCAGCCATAGCGGATTGCCTGAGCGTAACACCATATATTTT

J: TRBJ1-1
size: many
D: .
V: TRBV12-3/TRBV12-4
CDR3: CASSPGNTEAFF
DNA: TGTGCCAGCAGCCCAGGGAACACTGAAGCTTTCTTT

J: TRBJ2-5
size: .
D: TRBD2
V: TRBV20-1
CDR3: CSARGASGRGETQYF
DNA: TGCAGTGCTAGAGGAGCTAGCGGGAGGGGGGAGACCCAGTACTTC

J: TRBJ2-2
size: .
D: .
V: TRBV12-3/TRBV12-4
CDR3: CASSLAGPGKHGELFF
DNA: TGTGCCAGCAGTTTAGCAGGGCCTGGGAAACACGGGGAGCTGTTTTTT

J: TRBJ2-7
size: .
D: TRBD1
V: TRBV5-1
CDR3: CASSRDRGSYEQYF
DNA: TGCGCCAGCAGCAGGGACAGAGGGAGCTACGAGCAGTACTTC

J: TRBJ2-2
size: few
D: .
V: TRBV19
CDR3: CASSSQGHTGELFF
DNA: TGTGCCAGTAGTTCGCAGGGACACACCGGGGAGCTGTTTTTT

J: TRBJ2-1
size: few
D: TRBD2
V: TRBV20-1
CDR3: CSARSSGRAFYNEQFF
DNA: TGCAGTGCTAGATCTAGCGGGAGGGCCTTCTACAATGAGCAGTTCTTC

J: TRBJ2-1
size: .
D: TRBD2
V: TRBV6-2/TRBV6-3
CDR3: CASSPKSGGAYNEQFF
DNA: TGTGCCAGCAGTCCGAAAAGCGGGGGGGCCTACAATGAGCAGTTCTTC

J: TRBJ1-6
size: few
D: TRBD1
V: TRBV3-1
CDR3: CASSHSGQGKSPLHF
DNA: TGTGCCAGCAGTCACTCGGGACAGGGAAAGTCACCCCTCCACTTT

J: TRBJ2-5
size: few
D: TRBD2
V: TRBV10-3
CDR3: CAISRFLAGTNQETQYF
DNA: TGTGCCATCAGCCGGTTTTTGGCGGGGACTAATCAAGAGACCCAGTACTTC

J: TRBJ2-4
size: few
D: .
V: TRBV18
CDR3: CASSPPGIAKNIQYF
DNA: TGTGCCAGCTCACCACCTGGGATAGCCAAAAACATTCAGTACTTC

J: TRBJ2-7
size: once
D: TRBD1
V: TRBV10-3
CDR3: CAISDVGQGKKYF
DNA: TGTGCCATCAGTGATGTTGGACAGGGAAAAAAGTACTTC

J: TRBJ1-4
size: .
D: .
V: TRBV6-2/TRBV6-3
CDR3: CASSYPEEKLFF
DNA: TGTGCCAGCAGTTACCCAGAAGAAAAACTGTTTTTT

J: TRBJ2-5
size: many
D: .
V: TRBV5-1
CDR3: CASSSDRVGQETQYF
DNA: TGCGCCAGCAGCTCCGATCGAGTCGGGCAAGAGACCCAGTACTTC

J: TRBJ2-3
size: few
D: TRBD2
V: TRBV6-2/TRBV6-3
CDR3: CASSQDGLAGGRDTQYF
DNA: TGTGCCAGCAGTCAAGACGGACTAGCGGGAGGGAGAGATACGCAGTATTTT

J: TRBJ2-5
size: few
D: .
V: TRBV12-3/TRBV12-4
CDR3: CASRQEAETQYF
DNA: TGTGCCAGCCGTCAGGAGGCGGAGACCCAGTACTTC

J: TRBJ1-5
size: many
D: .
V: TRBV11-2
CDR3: CASSADRGNQPQHF
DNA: TGTGCCAGCAGCGCGGACAGAGGCAATCAGCCCCAGCATTTT

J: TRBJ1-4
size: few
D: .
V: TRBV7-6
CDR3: CASSLRDKNEKLFF
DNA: TGTGCCAGCAGCTTAAGGGACAAAAATGAAAAACTGTTTTTT

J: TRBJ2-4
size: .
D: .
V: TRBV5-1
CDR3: CASSLGVMAKNIQYF
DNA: TGCGCCAGCAGCTTGGGGGTAATGGCCAAAAACATTCAGTACTTC

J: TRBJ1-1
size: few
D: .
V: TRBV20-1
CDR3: CSARNARHWNTEAFF
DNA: TGCAGTGCTAGAAACGCAAGACACTGGAACACTGAAGCTTTCTTT

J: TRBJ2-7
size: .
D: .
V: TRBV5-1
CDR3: CASGTGTSVYEQYF
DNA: TGCGCCAGCGGTACCGGGACCTCAGTTTACGAGCAGTACTTC

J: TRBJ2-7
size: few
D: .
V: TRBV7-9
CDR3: CASSLMNEQYF
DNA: TGTGCCAGCAGCTTAATGAACGAGCAGTACTTC

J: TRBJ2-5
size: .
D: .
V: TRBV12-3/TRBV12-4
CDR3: CASSPDLADQQETQYF
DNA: TGTGCCAGCAGTCCCGACTTGGCGGACCAACAAGAGACCCAGTACTTC

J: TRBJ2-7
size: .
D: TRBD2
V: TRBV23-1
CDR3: CASSQSPNLGGSRREQYF
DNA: TGCGCCAGCAGTCAATCTCCCAACCTGGGGGGGAGTCGTCGGGAGCAGTACTTC

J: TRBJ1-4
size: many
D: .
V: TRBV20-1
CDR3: CSASGPDGMSSRSTNEKLFF
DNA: TGCAGTGCTAGTGGCCCGGACGGCATGTCGTCCCGCTCAACTAATGAAAAACTGTTTTTT

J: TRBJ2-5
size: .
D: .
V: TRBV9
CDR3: CASSVAGNQETQYF
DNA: TGTGCCAGCAGCGTAGCCGGTAACCAAGAGACCCAGTACTTC

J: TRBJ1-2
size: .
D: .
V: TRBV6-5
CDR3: CASSLRFNYGYTF
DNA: TGTGCCAGCAGCCTCAGATTTAACTATGGCTACACCTTC

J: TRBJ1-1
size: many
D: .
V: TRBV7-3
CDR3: CASNSGPNTEAFF
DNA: TGTGCCAGCAACTCGGGGCCGAACACTGAAGCTTTCTTT

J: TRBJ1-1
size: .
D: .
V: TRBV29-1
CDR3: CSVSPEANTEAFF
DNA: TGCAGCGTCTCCCCGGAGGCGAACACTGAAGCTTTCTTT

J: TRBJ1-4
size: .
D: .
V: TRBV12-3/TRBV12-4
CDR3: CASRTTEKLFF
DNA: TGTGCCAGCAGAACCACCGAAAAACTGTTTTTT

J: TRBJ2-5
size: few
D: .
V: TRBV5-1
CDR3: CASSRGAETQYF
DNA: TGCGCCAGCAGCAGGGGCGCAGAGACCCAGTACTTC

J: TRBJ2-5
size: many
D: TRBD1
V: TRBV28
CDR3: CASSTRDRGETQYF
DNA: TGTGCCAGCAGCACTCGGGACAGGGGAGAGACCCAGTACTTC

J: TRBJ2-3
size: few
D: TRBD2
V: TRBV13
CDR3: CASSLFGLAGGKSTDTQYF
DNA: TGTGCCAGCAGCTTATTTGGGCTAGCGGGAGGCAAGAGCACAGATACGCAGTATTTT

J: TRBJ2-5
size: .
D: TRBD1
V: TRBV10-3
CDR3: CAISDDQGAETQYF
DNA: TGTGCCATCAGTGATGACCAGGGGGCGGAGACCCAGTACTTC

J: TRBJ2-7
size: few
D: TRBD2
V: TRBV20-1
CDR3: CSARDPLAGGLRQYF
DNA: TGCAGTGCTAGAGATCCTCTAGCGGGAGGCCTTCGGCAGTACTTC

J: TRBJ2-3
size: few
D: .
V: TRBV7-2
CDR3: CASTPGVGGPDTQYF
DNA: TGTGCCAGCACCCCCGGGGTGGGGGGCCCAGATACGCAGTATTTT